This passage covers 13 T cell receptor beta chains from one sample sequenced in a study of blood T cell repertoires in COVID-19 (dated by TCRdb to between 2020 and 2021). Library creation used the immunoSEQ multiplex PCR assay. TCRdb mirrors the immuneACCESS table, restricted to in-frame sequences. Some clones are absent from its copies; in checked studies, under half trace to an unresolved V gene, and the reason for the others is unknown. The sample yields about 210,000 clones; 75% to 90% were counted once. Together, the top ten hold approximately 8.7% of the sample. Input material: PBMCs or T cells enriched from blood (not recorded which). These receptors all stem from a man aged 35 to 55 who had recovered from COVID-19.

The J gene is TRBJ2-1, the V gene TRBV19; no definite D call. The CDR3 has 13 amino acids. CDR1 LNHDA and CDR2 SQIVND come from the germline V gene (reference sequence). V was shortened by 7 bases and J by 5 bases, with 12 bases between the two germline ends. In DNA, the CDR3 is TGTGCCAGTACCCAGGCTGGCCACAATGAGCAGTTCTTC. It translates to CASTQAGHNEQFF.

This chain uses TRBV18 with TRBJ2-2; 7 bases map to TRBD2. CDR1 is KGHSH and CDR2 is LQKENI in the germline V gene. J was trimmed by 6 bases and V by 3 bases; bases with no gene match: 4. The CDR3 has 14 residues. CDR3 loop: CASSPSSGPGELFF. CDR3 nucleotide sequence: TGTGCCAGCTCACCGTCTAGCGGCCCCGGGGAGCTGTTTTTT.

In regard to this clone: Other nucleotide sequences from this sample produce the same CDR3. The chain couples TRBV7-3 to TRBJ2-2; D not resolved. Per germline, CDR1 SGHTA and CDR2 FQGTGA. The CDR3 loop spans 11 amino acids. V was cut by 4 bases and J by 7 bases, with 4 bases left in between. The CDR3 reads CASSSGGELFF. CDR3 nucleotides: TGTGCCAGCAGCTCCGGCGGGGAGCTGTTTTTT.

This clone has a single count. The CDR3 DNA reads as TGTGCCAGCTCACCACGAGGACAGGGTAGCCAGCCCCAGCATTTT. It codes for CASSPRGQGSQPQHF. The chain is built from TRBV18 and TRBJ1-5, with TRBD1 identical over 8 bases. Per the germline V gene, CDR1 is KGHSH and CDR2 is LQKENI. The CDR3 sequence is 15 residues long. V gave up 1 base and J gave up 7 bases; unmatched junction bases: 6.

In nucleotides, the CDR3 is TGTGCCAGCAGTATGCCAAGGACAGAAGCTTTCTTT. Translated, it gives CASSMPRTEAFF. The chain is built from TRBV2 and TRBJ1-1; D is perhaps TRBD1 (5 bases). This CDR3 has 12 amino acids. V was clipped by 5 bases and J by 8 bases, with 12 bases between them. Germline V gives CDR1 SNHLY, CDR2 FYNNEI.

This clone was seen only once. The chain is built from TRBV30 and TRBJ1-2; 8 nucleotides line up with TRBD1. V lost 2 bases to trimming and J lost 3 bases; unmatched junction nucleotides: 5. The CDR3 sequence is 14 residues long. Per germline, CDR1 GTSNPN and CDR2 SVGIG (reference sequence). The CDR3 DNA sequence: TGTGCCTGGAGTACAGGGGGTGGACACTATGGCTACACCTTC. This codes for CAWSTGGGHYGYTF.

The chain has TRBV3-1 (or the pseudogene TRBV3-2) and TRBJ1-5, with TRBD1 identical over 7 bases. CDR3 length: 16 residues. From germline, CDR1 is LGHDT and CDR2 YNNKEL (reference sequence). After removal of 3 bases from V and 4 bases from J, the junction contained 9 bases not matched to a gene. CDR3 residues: CASSHTGVGRNQPQHF. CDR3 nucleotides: TGTGCCAGCAGCCATACAGGGGTGGGTAGAAATCAGCCCCAGCATTTT.

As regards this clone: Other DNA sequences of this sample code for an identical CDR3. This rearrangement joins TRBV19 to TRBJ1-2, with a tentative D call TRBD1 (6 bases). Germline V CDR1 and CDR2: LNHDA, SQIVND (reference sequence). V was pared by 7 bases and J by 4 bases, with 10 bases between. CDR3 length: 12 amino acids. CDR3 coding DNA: TGTGCCAGTAAACAGGGAAGCTATGGCTACACCTTC. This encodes CASKQGSYGYTF. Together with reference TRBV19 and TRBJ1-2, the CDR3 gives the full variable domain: DGGITQSPKYLFRKEGQNVTLSCEQNLNHDAMYWYRQDPGQGLRLIYYSQIVNDFQKGDIAEGYSVSREKKESFPLTVTSAQKNPTAFYLCASKQGSYGYTFGSGTRLTVV.

Written as DNA, the CDR3 is TGTGCCAGCTCACCAGACAGCGCGAACACTGAAGCTTTCTTT. Protein sequence: CASSPDSANTEAFF. This sequence joins TRBV18 and TRBJ1-1; D is possibly TRBD1 (5 bases). CDR1 is KGHSH, CDR2 LQKENI, per germline. Trimming cost V 2 bases and J 1 base, with 8 bases left between them. The CDR3 totals 14 residues.

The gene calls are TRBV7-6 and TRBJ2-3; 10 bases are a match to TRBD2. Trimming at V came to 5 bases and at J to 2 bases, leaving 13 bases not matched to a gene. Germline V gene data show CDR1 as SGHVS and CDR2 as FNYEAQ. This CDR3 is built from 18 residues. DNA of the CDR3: TGTGCCAGCAGCCTGAAGCGGCTAGCGGGGGACCTCACAGATACGCAGTATTTT. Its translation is CASSLKRLAGDLTDTQYF.

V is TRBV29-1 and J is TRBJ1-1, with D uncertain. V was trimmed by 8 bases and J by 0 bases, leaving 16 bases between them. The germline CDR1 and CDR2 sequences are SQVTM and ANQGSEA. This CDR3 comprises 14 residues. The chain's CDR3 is CSPYRGSMNTEAFF. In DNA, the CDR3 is TGCAGCCCCTACCGTGGTTCCATGAACACTGAAGCTTTCTTT.

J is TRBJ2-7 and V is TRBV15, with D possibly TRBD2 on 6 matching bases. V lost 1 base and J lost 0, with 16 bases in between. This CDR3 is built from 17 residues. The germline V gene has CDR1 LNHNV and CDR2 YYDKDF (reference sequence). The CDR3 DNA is TGTGCCACCAGCAGAGGGACGGAGGGGCTGAGCTCCTACGAGCAGTACTTC. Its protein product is CATSRGTEGLSSYEQYF.

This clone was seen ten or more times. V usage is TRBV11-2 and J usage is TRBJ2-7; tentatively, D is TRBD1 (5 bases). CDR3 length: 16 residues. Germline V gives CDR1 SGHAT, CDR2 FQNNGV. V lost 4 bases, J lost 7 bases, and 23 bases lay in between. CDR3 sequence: CASSWGFGSGSGEQYF. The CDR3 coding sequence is TGTGCCAGCAGCTGGGGTTTTGGGTCGGGTTCAGGGGAGCAGTACTTC. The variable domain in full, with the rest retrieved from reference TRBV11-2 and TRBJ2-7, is EAGVAQSPRYKIIEKRQSVAFWCNPISGHATLYWYQQILGQGPKLLIQFQNNGVVDDSQLPKDRFSAERLKGVDSTLKIQPAKLEDSAVYLCASSWGFGSGSGEQYFGPGTRLTVT.